This is a list of T cell receptor beta chains from one sample in a study of response to subunit inactivated influenza vaccine. TCRdb itself ran the RT-PCR reads through MiXCR, one entry per CDR3 protein. The top ten hold around 9.6% of the sample, which has 280,000 or so distinct CDR3 sequences, 21% seen once. The specimen comprised PBMCs from blood, sampled less than 22 months after vaccination. The receptor source for this set is a man aged 45 to 70 who received an inactivated influenza vaccine. Both conserved end residues are part of each CDR3. The D gene is left open where the match is weak. Not every row has a clone size; where given, it reads once, few, many or a size class.

j_call: TRBJ2-1
d_call: -
clone_size: -
v_call: TRBV15
cdr3_aa: CATSRDALSFNEQFF
cdr3_nt: TGTGCCACCAGCAGAGATGCACTGTCATTCAATGAGCAGTTCTTC

j_call: TRBJ2-2
d_call: -
clone_size: -
v_call: TRBV12-3/TRBV12-4
cdr3_aa: CASSNGPAAGELFF
cdr3_nt: TGTGCCAGCAGTAACGGACCAGCGGCGGGGGAGCTGTTTTTT

j_call: TRBJ2-3
d_call: -
clone_size: -
v_call: TRBV12-3/TRBV12-4
cdr3_aa: CASRRIGILTDTQYF
cdr3_nt: TGTGCCAGCAGACGTATAGGGATTCTCACAGATACGCAGTATTTT

j_call: TRBJ2-3
d_call: TRBD2
clone_size: -
v_call: TRBV12-3/TRBV12-4
cdr3_aa: CASSSRGLAGDTDTQYF
cdr3_nt: TGTGCCAGCAGTTCCCGGGGACTAGCGGGGGACACAGATACGCAGTATTTT

j_call: TRBJ1-6
d_call: -
clone_size: many
v_call: TRBV20-1
cdr3_aa: CSASGWGQSNSPLHF
cdr3_nt: TGCAGTGCTAGCGGCTGGGGGCAGAGTAATTCACCCCTCCACTTT

j_call: TRBJ2-4
d_call: -
clone_size: -
v_call: TRBV6-2/TRBV6-3
cdr3_aa: CASSNPPIGRNIQYF
cdr3_nt: TGTGCCAGCAGTAACCCCCCCATTGGGAGAAACATTCAGTACTTC

j_call: TRBJ1-5
d_call: TRBD1
clone_size: many
v_call: TRBV24-1
cdr3_aa: CATSEGQGQGFWKPQHF
cdr3_nt: TGTGCCACCAGTGAGGGCCAGGGACAGGGGTTCTGGAAGCCCCAGCATTTT

j_call: TRBJ1-1
d_call: TRBD1
clone_size: many
v_call: TRBV7-2
cdr3_aa: CASSTRTGTLEAFF
cdr3_nt: TGTGCCAGCAGCACCCGGACAGGGACGCTTGAAGCTTTCTTT

j_call: TRBJ2-3
d_call: -
clone_size: few
v_call: TRBV28
cdr3_aa: CASSLSGSDFTDTQYF
cdr3_nt: TGTGCCAGCAGTTTATCGGGATCCGACTTCACAGATACGCAGTATTTT

j_call: TRBJ2-3
d_call: TRBD2
clone_size: -
v_call: TRBV20-1
cdr3_aa: CSAASLASGRTDTQYF
cdr3_nt: TGCAGTGCTGCTTCCCTTGCTAGCGGGAGAACAGATACGCAGTATTTT

j_call: TRBJ2-7
d_call: -
clone_size: many
v_call: TRBV11-1
cdr3_aa: CASSLGSSYEQYF
cdr3_nt: TGTGCCAGCAGCTTAGGGAGCTCCTACGAGCAGTACTTC

j_call: TRBJ2-2
d_call: -
clone_size: -
v_call: TRBV6-5
cdr3_aa: CASSYSSATGELFF
cdr3_nt: TGTGCCAGCAGTTACTCTAGCGCCACCGGGGAGCTGTTTTTT

j_call: TRBJ2-3
d_call: -
clone_size: many
v_call: TRBV20-1
cdr3_aa: CSAIQGFGAQYF
cdr3_nt: TGCAGTGCTATTCAGGGCTTTGGTGCGCAGTATTTT

j_call: TRBJ2-3
d_call: TRBD2
clone_size: few
v_call: TRBV12-3/TRBV12-4
cdr3_aa: CASSFLAGVVDTQYF
cdr3_nt: TGTGCCAGCAGTTTTCTAGCGGGAGTTGTAGATACGCAGTATTTT

j_call: TRBJ1-1
d_call: -
clone_size: few
v_call: TRBV7-9
cdr3_aa: CASSLGEVRGTEAFF
cdr3_nt: TGTGCCAGCAGCTTGGGTGAGGTGAGGGGCACTGAAGCTTTCTTT

j_call: TRBJ1-1
d_call: TRBD1
clone_size: -
v_call: TRBV7-2
cdr3_aa: CASSWDRGTNTEAFF
cdr3_nt: TGTGCCAGCAGCTGGGACAGGGGGACGAACACTGAAGCTTTCTTT

j_call: TRBJ2-5
d_call: TRBD1
clone_size: many
v_call: TRBV20-1
cdr3_aa: CSARKPGGETQYF
cdr3_nt: TGCAGTGCTAGAAAACCAGGGGGAGAGACCCAGTACTTC

j_call: TRBJ1-1
d_call: TRBD1
clone_size: -
v_call: TRBV12-3/TRBV12-4
cdr3_aa: CASSQRTGGTEAFF
cdr3_nt: TGTGCCAGCAGTCAAAGGACAGGGGGCACTGAAGCTTTCTTT

j_call: TRBJ2-1
d_call: TRBD2
clone_size: -
v_call: TRBV20-1
cdr3_aa: CSARGLADYNEQFF
cdr3_nt: TGCAGTGCTAGGGGACTAGCGGACTACAATGAGCAGTTCTTC

j_call: TRBJ2-3
d_call: -
clone_size: -
v_call: TRBV5-5
cdr3_aa: CASSLGGGLGSDTQYF
cdr3_nt: TGTGCCAGCAGCCTGGGAGGGGGTTTAGGTTCAGATACGCAGTATTTT

j_call: TRBJ2-1
d_call: -
clone_size: -
v_call: TRBV14
cdr3_aa: CASSQVERRNFYNEQFF
cdr3_nt: TGTGCCAGCAGCCAAGTCGAGCGGAGAAACTTCTACAATGAGCAGTTCTTC

j_call: TRBJ1-1
d_call: -
clone_size: -
v_call: TRBV12-3/TRBV12-4
cdr3_aa: CASILLPSAEAFF
cdr3_nt: TGTGCCAGCATCCTTCTCCCTTCGGCTGAAGCTTTCTTT

j_call: TRBJ2-2
d_call: TRBD1
clone_size: -
v_call: TRBV11-3
cdr3_aa: CASSREMQGANTGELFF
cdr3_nt: TGTGCCAGCAGCCGAGAAATGCAGGGGGCGAACACCGGGGAGCTGTTTTTT

j_call: TRBJ2-5
d_call: -
clone_size: few
v_call: TRBV29-1
cdr3_aa: CSVGRIQETQYF
cdr3_nt: TGCAGCGTTGGGCGTATCCAAGAGACCCAGTACTTC

j_call: TRBJ2-7
d_call: TRBD2
clone_size: few
v_call: TRBV10-1
cdr3_aa: CASSRTGGRSYEQYF
cdr3_nt: TGCGCCAGCAGTCGGACGGGGGGGAGGTCCTACGAGCAGTACTTC

j_call: TRBJ1-5
d_call: TRBD1
clone_size: few
v_call: TRBV6-1
cdr3_aa: CASSPGQAFNSNQPQHF
cdr3_nt: TGTGCCAGCAGTCCGGGACAGGCCTTTAATAGCAATCAGCCCCAGCATTTT

j_call: TRBJ2-5
d_call: -
clone_size: few
v_call: TRBV6-2/TRBV6-3
cdr3_aa: CASSENPETQYF
cdr3_nt: TGTGCCAGCAGCGAGAACCCAGAGACCCAGTACTTC

j_call: TRBJ1-5
d_call: TRBD1
clone_size: -
v_call: TRBV28
cdr3_aa: CASMGQVQAAYRQPQHF
cdr3_nt: TGTGCCAGTATGGGACAGGTCCAAGCAGCGTATCGTCAGCCCCAGCATTTT

j_call: TRBJ2-7
d_call: -
clone_size: -
v_call: TRBV7-2
cdr3_aa: CASSTWRDEQYF
cdr3_nt: TGTGCCAGCAGCACCTGGCGGGACGAGCAGTACTTC

j_call: TRBJ1-2
d_call: -
clone_size: many
v_call: TRBV4-3
cdr3_aa: CASSQDTGRYGYTF
cdr3_nt: TGCGCCAGCAGCCAAGATACAGGGAGGTATGGCTACACCTTC

j_call: TRBJ1-6
d_call: -
clone_size: -
v_call: TRBV5-1
cdr3_aa: CASSRDIGNSPLHF
cdr3_nt: TGCGCCAGCAGCCGGGACATTGGGAATTCACCCCTCCACTTT

j_call: TRBJ2-1
d_call: TRBD2
clone_size: -
v_call: TRBV10-3
cdr3_aa: CAISLAGEPYNEQFF
cdr3_nt: TGTGCCATCAGCCTAGCGGGAGAGCCCTACAATGAGCAGTTCTTC

j_call: TRBJ1-5
d_call: TRBD1
clone_size: few
v_call: TRBV20-1
cdr3_aa: CSAQGESNQPQHF
cdr3_nt: TGCAGTGCTCAGGGGGAGAGCAATCAGCCCCAGCATTTT

j_call: TRBJ2-3
d_call: -
clone_size: few
v_call: TRBV10-3
cdr3_aa: CAISSQSTDTQYF
cdr3_nt: TGTGCCATCAGTAGCCAGAGCACAGATACGCAGTATTTT

j_call: TRBJ1-2
d_call: TRBD1
clone_size: -
v_call: TRBV7-9
cdr3_aa: CASTISGTGSIF
cdr3_nt: TGTGCCAGCACAATTTCCGGGACAGGGAGTATCTTC

j_call: TRBJ1-2
d_call: TRBD1
clone_size: -
v_call: TRBV6-1
cdr3_aa: CASRRLTGGFGGYTF
cdr3_nt: TGTGCCAGCAGACGACTGACAGGGGGATTTGGTGGCTACACCTTC

j_call: TRBJ2-1
d_call: -
clone_size: few
v_call: TRBV20-1
cdr3_aa: CSAKYSSRDNEQFF
cdr3_nt: TGCAGTGCTAAGTATAGTTCGCGAGACAATGAGCAGTTCTTC

j_call: TRBJ2-5
d_call: TRBD2
clone_size: -
v_call: TRBV11-2
cdr3_aa: CASSLRLAGQETQYF
cdr3_nt: TGTGCCAGCAGCTTACGACTAGCGGGACAAGAGACCCAGTACTTC

j_call: TRBJ2-5
d_call: TRBD2
clone_size: -
v_call: TRBV9
cdr3_aa: CASSPGTSGDPSQYF
cdr3_nt: TGTGCCAGCAGTCCCGGGACTAGCGGGGACCCTTCCCAGTACTTC

j_call: TRBJ2-6
d_call: -
clone_size: -
v_call: TRBV7-9
cdr3_aa: CASSIPLSGANVLTF
cdr3_nt: TGTGCCAGCAGCATCCCCCTCTCTGGGGCCAACGTCCTGACTTTC

j_call: TRBJ2-1
d_call: -
clone_size: few
v_call: TRBV7-9
cdr3_aa: CASSLRGDYYNEQFF
cdr3_nt: TGTGCCAGCAGCTTGAGGGGAGACTACTACAATGAGCAGTTCTTC

j_call: TRBJ1-3
d_call: -
clone_size: many
v_call: TRBV7-2
cdr3_aa: CASSLAGAGNTIYF
cdr3_nt: TGTGCCAGCAGCTTGGCTGGGGCTGGAAACACCATATATTTT

j_call: TRBJ2-7
d_call: -
clone_size: -
v_call: TRBV5-6
cdr3_aa: CASSLVGSHEQYF
cdr3_nt: TGTGCCAGCAGCCTAGTGGGTAGCCACGAGCAGTACTTC

j_call: TRBJ2-2
d_call: -
clone_size: many
v_call: TRBV5-1
cdr3_aa: CASSLGGTGELFF
cdr3_nt: TGTGCCAGCAGCTTAGGCGGGACCGGGGAGCTGTTTTTT

j_call: TRBJ2-1
d_call: TRBD2
clone_size: -
v_call: TRBV13
cdr3_aa: CASSFFTGGLYNEQFF
cdr3_nt: TGTGCCAGCAGCTTTTTCACGGGGGGTCTCTACAATGAGCAGTTCTTC

j_call: TRBJ1-3
d_call: -
clone_size: -
v_call: TRBV20-1
cdr3_aa: CSALLHVGTIYF
cdr3_nt: TGCAGTGCTCTACTGCATGTAGGCACCATATATTTT

j_call: TRBJ2-7
d_call: -
clone_size: -
v_call: TRBV27
cdr3_aa: CASSLTVGSEQYF
cdr3_nt: TGTGCCAGCAGTTTGACTGTTGGTTCCGAGCAGTACTTC

j_call: TRBJ1-2
d_call: -
clone_size: few
v_call: TRBV5-1
cdr3_aa: CASSKQTNYGYTF
cdr3_nt: TGCGCCAGCAGCAAGCAGACCAACTATGGCTACACCTTC

j_call: TRBJ1-2
d_call: TRBD1
clone_size: few
v_call: TRBV5-1
cdr3_aa: CASSLRQGADGYTF
cdr3_nt: TGCGCCAGCAGCTTGCGACAGGGGGCGGATGGCTACACCTTC

j_call: TRBJ1-4
d_call: TRBD1
clone_size: few
v_call: TRBV28
cdr3_aa: CASRARAGGLANEKLFF
cdr3_nt: TGTGCCAGCAGAGCGCGAGCAGGGGGCTTAGCTAATGAAAAACTGTTTTTT

j_call: TRBJ1-5
d_call: TRBD1
clone_size: few
v_call: TRBV28
cdr3_aa: CASSLYRTGGNQPQHF
cdr3_nt: TGTGCCAGCAGTTTATATAGGACAGGGGGCAATCAGCCCCAGCATTTT

j_call: TRBJ1-1
d_call: -
clone_size: many
v_call: TRBV7-8
cdr3_aa: CASSAGGEAFF
cdr3_nt: TGTGCCAGCAGCGCAGGAGGGGAAGCTTTCTTT

j_call: TRBJ1-1
d_call: -
clone_size: many
v_call: TRBV28
cdr3_aa: CASSPSDREAFF
cdr3_nt: TGTGCCAGCAGCCCAAGTGACCGTGAAGCTTTCTTT

j_call: TRBJ1-1
d_call: -
clone_size: -
v_call: TRBV5-1
cdr3_aa: CASSFEPGRNTEAFF
cdr3_nt: TGCGCCAGCAGCTTCGAACCAGGGCGGAACACTGAAGCTTTCTTT

j_call: TRBJ2-1
d_call: -
clone_size: few
v_call: TRBV20-1
cdr3_aa: CSARWWNNEQFF
cdr3_nt: TGCAGTGCTAGATGGTGGAACAATGAGCAGTTCTTC

j_call: TRBJ1-1
d_call: -
clone_size: -
v_call: TRBV23-1
cdr3_aa: CASNPVPNTEAFF
cdr3_nt: TGCGCCAGCAATCCTGTCCCGAACACTGAAGCTTTCTTT

j_call: TRBJ2-2
d_call: -
clone_size: few
v_call: TRBV29-1
cdr3_aa: CSVEDLTGELFF
cdr3_nt: TGCAGCGTTGAAGATCTTACCGGGGAGCTGTTTTTT

j_call: TRBJ1-2
d_call: -
clone_size: -
v_call: TRBV6-2/TRBV6-3
cdr3_aa: CASSYLPASSYYGYTF
cdr3_nt: TGTGCCAGCAGTTACTTACCAGCCTCATCTTACTATGGCTACACCTTC

j_call: TRBJ2-2
d_call: -
clone_size: -
v_call: TRBV3-1
cdr3_aa: CASSQWQENTGELFF
cdr3_nt: TGTGCCAGCAGCCAATGGCAGGAAAACACCGGGGAGCTGTTTTTT